The sequence of this TCR beta chain was determined in a study of cytomegalovirus exposure and HLA in healthy donors. Study-wide background: Among the 300 to 500 genotyped donors, 81% were placed in the Caucasian-associated ancestry cluster.

Worth noting for this clone: No antigen is known for it.

V shed 0 bases and J shed 5 bases, with 10 bases lying between them. The CDR3 spans 14 residues. Germline CDR1 LNHNV, CDR2 YYDKDF (reference sequence). Primers for the PCR totalled 60 Vbeta and 13 Jbeta. Assay used: immunoSEQ multiplex PCR; TCRdb lists only in-frame clones, some missing. Of about 97,000 clones listed, 70% to 80% are singletons. General observations from the study: While the bulk of TCR sequences proved rare, some public TCRs turned up in many donors. In an earlier analysis, about 87% or about 30%: the productive usage of most TCR beta V segments.

The clonotype was recovered from a male donor in good health and CMV-seropositive. The V call is TRBV15, the J call TRBJ2-5; weak D call: TRBD2 (6 bases). Material for sequencing was PBMCs. The CDR3 loop is CATSRDRGRETQYF. The CDR3 DNA reads TGTGCCACCAGCAGAGATCGGGGGAGGGAGACCCAGTACTTC.